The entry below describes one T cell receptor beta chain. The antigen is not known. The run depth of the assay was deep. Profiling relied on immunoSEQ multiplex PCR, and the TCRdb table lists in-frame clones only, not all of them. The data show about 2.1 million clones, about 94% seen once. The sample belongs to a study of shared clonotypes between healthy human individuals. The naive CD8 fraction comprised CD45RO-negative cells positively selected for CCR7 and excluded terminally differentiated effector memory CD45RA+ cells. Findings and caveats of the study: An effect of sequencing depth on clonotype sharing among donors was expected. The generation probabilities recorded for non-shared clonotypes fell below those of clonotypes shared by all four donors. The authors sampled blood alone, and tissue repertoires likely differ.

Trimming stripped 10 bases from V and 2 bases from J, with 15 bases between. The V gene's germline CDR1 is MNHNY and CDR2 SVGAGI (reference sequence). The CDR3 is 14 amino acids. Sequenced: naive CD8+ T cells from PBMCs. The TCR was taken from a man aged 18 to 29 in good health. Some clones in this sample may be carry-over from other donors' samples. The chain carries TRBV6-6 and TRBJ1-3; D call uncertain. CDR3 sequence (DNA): TGTGCCACCTCGGGTTGGTCCCCTGGAAACACCATATATTTT. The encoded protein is CATSGWSPGNTIYF.